The 10 T cell receptor beta chains reported below all come from one sample, sequenced in a study of T cell responses to AZD1222 COVID-19 vaccine. Some clones are missing from TCRdb's copy, which holds only in-frame ones; the method was immunoSEQ multiplex PCR. The sample shows 95,000 to 110,000 clones, around nine tenths of them seen only once. The sequencing used peripheral blood, collected 28 days after the second AZD1222 dose. These receptors all come from an adult who received the AZD1222 COVID-19 vaccine.

This chain joins TRBV10-1 and TRBJ1-3; D gene uncertain. Trimming left V 1 base short and J 2 bases short, with 6 bases between. Germline values: CDR1 WNHNN, CDR2 SYGVQD (reference sequence). This CDR3 has 14 residues. As DNA, the CDR3 is TGCGCCAGCAGTGAGTGGGCAGCTGGAAACACCATATATTTT. Amino acid sequence: CASSEWAAGNTIYF.

This chain uses TRBV15 with TRBJ2-3; tentative D call: TRBD2 (6 bases). This CDR3 has 14 amino acids. With 4 bases removed from V and 10 bases from J, the gap between germline ends came to 18 bases. Germline V gene sequence: CDR1 LNHNV, CDR2 YYDKDF (reference sequence). CDR3 bases: TGTGCCACCAGCACCGAGGAGACTAGATTCGCGCAGTATTTT. Protein sequence: CATSTEETRFAQYF.

This clone appeared a few times. This chain uses TRBV9 with TRBJ2-2, with D uncertain. Germline loops: CDR1 SGDLS, CDR2 YYNGEE. V shed 2 bases and J shed 0 bases, with 5 bases lying between them. The CDR3 is made up of 14 amino acids. CDR3 coding DNA: TGTGCCAGCAGCGTGAGCTCGAACACCGGGGAGCTGTTTTTT. Translated: CASSVSSNTGELFF. Full variable domain (remainder filled in from reference TRBV9 and TRBJ2-2): DSGVTQTPKHLITATGQRVTLRCSPRSGDLSVYWYQQSLDQGLQFLIQYYNGEERAKGNILERFSAQQFPDLHSELNLSSLELGDSALYFCASSVSSNTGELFFGEGSRLTVL.

CDR3 amino acids: CASSVGQNTEAFF. The CDR3, as DNA: TGTGCCAGCAGCGTAGGACAGAACACTGAAGCTTTCTTT. The chain carries TRBV12-3 or TRBV12-4 and TRBJ1-1; D possibly corresponds to TRBD1 (5 bases). The CDR3 consists of 13 residues. V lost 6 bases to trimming and J lost 1 base, with 9 bases between them.

The chain joins TRBV16 to TRBJ1-3; D is unresolved. Germline-derived CDR1 and CDR2 are KGHSY and FQNENV. The V gene lost 0 bases and the J gene lost 4 bases, with 10 bases spanning the gap. The CDR3 contains 15 residues. The CDR3 reads CASSQSRASGNTIYF. Written as DNA, the CDR3 is TGTGCCAGCAGCCAATCTAGGGCGTCCGGAAACACCATATATTTT.

The chain joins TRBV28 to TRBJ2-1; D may match TRBD1 or TRBD2 (5 bases each). This CDR3 has 13 residues. V was pared by 11 bases and J by 5 bases, with 16 bases between. CDR1 MDHEN and CDR2 SYDVKM come from the germline V gene. The CDR3 bases are TGTGCCTGGGGGTTCCCAGCCGACAATGAGCAGTTCTTC. Protein: CAWGFPADNEQFF.

V usage is TRBV4-1 and J usage is TRBJ1-6; D perhaps matches TRBD1 (6 bases). Trimming took 1 base from V and 10 from J, leaving 14 bases between them. The CDR3 is 15 residues long. Germline V gene data show CDR1 as MGHRA and CDR2 as YSYEKL. Written as DNA, the CDR3 is TGCGCCAGCAGCCAAGCGTTGGGGGACACCTCACCCCTCCACTTT. Its protein product is CASSQALGDTSPLHF.

The chain has TRBV19 and TRBJ2-1; no reliable D call. CDR1 LNHDA and CDR2 SQIVND come from the germline V gene (reference sequence). The CDR3 has 13 residues. Trimming cost V 3 bases and J 7 bases, with 10 bases left between them. The CDR3 sequence is CASSMAPLNEQFF. The CDR3 coding sequence is TGTGCCAGTAGTATGGCCCCTCTGAATGAGCAGTTCTTC.

Written as DNA, the CDR3 is TGTGCCAGCAGTTTAAAGACCATCCATGGCTACACCTTC. Translating it yields CASSLKTIHGYTF. This chain joins TRBV12-3 or TRBV12-4 and TRBJ1-2, with D unresolved. The CDR3 totals 13 residues. V was trimmed by 2 bases and J by 6 bases, leaving 10 bases between them.

The chain joins TRBV6-2 or TRBV6-3 to TRBJ2-1; D remains unclear. The germline V and J ends were trimmed by 2 bases and 3 bases, with 11 bases remaining between them. Germline CDR1 MNHEY, CDR2 SVGEGT. This CDR3 is 15 amino acids long. The CDR3 region has the DNA TGTGCCAGCAGTTACGACGGCGAAGGCTACAATGAGCAGTTCTTC. It translates to CASSYDGEGYNEQFF.